One and the same sample provided the 12 T cell receptor beta chains below, sequenced in a study of multiple sclerosis patients with progressive multifocal leukoencephalopathy. Time point denoted: before natalizumab initiation. The table came from immunoSEQ multiplex PCR; TCRdb's copy has only in-frame clones and leaves some out. The data show tens of thousands of clones, approximately 89% seen once. What was sequenced was PBMCs. These receptors came from a human donor with multiple sclerosis.

The V and J genes are TRBV9 and TRBJ2-7, with TRBD2 matching over 13 bases. The V and J ends lost 0 bases and 5 bases, in that order; junction bases with no gene match: 20. The CDR3 sequence is 21 residues long. Germline CDR1 SGDLS, CDR2 YYNGEE. The CDR3 region is CASSVAPNPGTSGTFLHEQYF. The CDR3 bases are TGTGCCAGCAGCGTAGCCCCCAACCCCGGGACTAGCGGGACTTTTTTGCACGAGCAGTACTTC.

The genes are TRBV7-8 and TRBJ2-5; D gene uncertain. The CDR3 length is 13 residues. The germline V gene has CDR1 SGHVS and CDR2 FQNEAQ. The ends were cut back, 3 bases at V and 2 bases at J, with 7 bases in the middle. For the CDR3, the DNA is TGTGCCAGCAGCTTGCGGCGTCAAGAGACCCAGTACTTC. It codes for CASSLRRQETQYF.

The chain employs TRBV10-2 and TRBJ1-1; unclear D gene. CDR3 size: 15 residues. Trimming pared 0 bases from V and 1 base from J, leaving 9 bases between. Looked up from germline, CDR1 is WSHSY and CDR2 is SAAADI. The CDR3 protein is CASSESVAGNTEAFF. CDR3 nucleotides: TGCGCCAGCAGTGAGTCGGTAGCGGGGAACACTGAAGCTTTCTTT.

This chain links TRBV5-4 with TRBJ2-1; TRBD2 is a possible D gene (5 bases). V lost 2 bases, J lost 1 base, and 10 bases lay in between. CDR3 length equals 15 residues. CDR1 and CDR2 (germline): SGHNT, YYREEE (reference sequence). The chain's CDR3 is CASSFGIGSYNEQFF. The CDR3 DNA follows: TGTGCCAGCAGCTTCGGGATAGGATCCTACAATGAGCAGTTCTTC.

This chain uses TRBV5-1 with TRBJ2-7; D is ambiguous. Germline V gene data show CDR1 as SGHRS and CDR2 as YFSETQ. CDR3 length: 15 amino acids. Between the trimmed V and J ends, which lost 2 bases and 0 bases, there was a span of 12 bases. CDR3 in amino acids: CASSLNALSSYEQYF. In nucleotides, the CDR3 is TGCGCCAGCAGCTTAAATGCATTAAGCTCCTACGAGCAGTACTTC.

The chain uses TRBV7-9 and TRBJ2-1; D call uncertain. Deletions cut 5 bases from V and 5 bases from J, with 10 bases between. Germline CDR1 reads SEHNR; CDR2 reads FQNEAQ (reference sequence). This CDR3 comprises 13 residues. CDR3 residues: CASSPIPNNEQFF. The CDR3 nucleotides read TGTGCCAGCAGCCCGATACCCAACAATGAGCAGTTCTTC.

The chain recombines TRBV4-3 with TRBJ2-7, with 7 bases aligning to TRBD2. Trimming cost V 0 bases and J 3 bases; bases outside gene matches: 5. This CDR3 region has 15 residues. The germline V gene has CDR1 LGHNA and CDR2 YSLEER. CDR3 sequence reads: CASSQDGTTGYEQYF. DNA for the CDR3: TGCGCCAGCAGCCAAGATGGGACTACAGGCTACGAGCAGTACTTC.

The chain is built from TRBV5-1 and TRBJ2-1; 9 bases are shared with TRBD2. CDR1 is SGHRS, CDR2 YFSETQ, per germline. V gave up 4 bases and J gave up 1 base; unmatched junction bases: 9. The CDR3 runs 17 residues. The CDR3 DNA reads TGCGCCAGCAGCCCTGGCAGGCTAGCGGGGTCCTACAATGAGCAGTTCTTC. Encoded protein: CASSPGRLAGSYNEQFF.

The chain recombines TRBV10-3 with TRBJ2-1; TRBD1 might be the D (5 bases). Germline V lookup: CDR1 ENHRY, CDR2 SYGVKD. Trimming cost V 4 bases and J 5 bases, with 12 bases left between them. This CDR3 is built from 14 residues. CDR3 sequence reads: CAISVDIGDNEQFF. The CDR3 DNA follows: TGTGCCATCAGTGTGGACATAGGTGACAATGAGCAGTTCTTC.

The V and J genes are TRBV7-9 and TRBJ1-1; D unresolved. Trimming stripped 1 base from V and 5 bases from J, with 8 bases between. The V gene's germline CDR1 is SEHNR and CDR2 FQNEAQ (reference sequence). This CDR3 spans 13 amino acids. CDR3 sequence (DNA): TGTGCCAGCAGCTTAGGCAGCGAAACTGAAGCTTTCTTT. Translating it yields CASSLGSETEAFF.

CDR3 protein: CASSPTWTEAFF. The CDR3 region has the DNA TGTGCCAGCAGCCCCACGTGGACTGAAGCTTTCTTT. The rearrangement joins TRBV13 to TRBJ1-1; D not certain. The V end was cut by 5 bases, the J end by 5 bases, with 9 bases between. Germline CDR1 reads PRHDT; CDR2 reads FYEKMQ (reference sequence). The length of the CDR3 is 12 residues.

As DNA, the CDR3 is TGTGCCAGTAGTATAGAACAGGGGGGTCAGCCCCAGCATTTT. Protein: CASSIEQGGQPQHF. This chain links TRBV19 with TRBJ1-5; 8 positions agree with TRBD1. This CDR3 comprises 14 residues. Germline CDR1 is LNHDA and CDR2 is SQIVND (reference sequence). The V gene end was trimmed by 0 bases and the J gene end by 6 bases; junction bases not matched to a gene: 1.